This paragraph covers one T cell receptor beta chain sequence. The antigen is unknown. Clones were read by immunoSEQ multiplex PCR, and TCRdb kept only the in-frame ones, dropping some. The table includes about 35,000 clones, about four fifths detected once. These data are taken from a study of chemoradiotherapy in HPV16-positive cancers. For the study at large: Candidate HPV-specific clones and shared TCR motifs came from a couple of HPV16-positive patients. Study-wide findings and caveats: HPV-responsive T-cell expansion during chemoradiotherapy was linked to improved recurrence-free survival in HPV16-positive patients. During treatment, candidate HPV-specific clones and E7-related motifs expanded in tumor.

V lost 3 bases and J lost 1; bases outside the gene matches: 4. In germline, CDR1 is KGHSH, CDR2 LQKENI. This CDR3 spans 15 amino acids. The source material was blood, sampled from a patient who underwent chemoradiotherapy. This TCR derives from a human donor with HPV-associated anogenital cancer. The chain combines TRBV18 with TRBJ2-7; 9 bases are shared with TRBD1. The CDR3 loop reads CASSPSGTGSYEQYF. The CDR3 region has the DNA TGTGCCAGCTCACCTTCCGGGACAGGGTCCTACGAGCAGTACTTC.